The 14 T cell receptor beta chains below all came from one sample that was sequenced in a study of long-term antiretroviral therapy in people with HIV. Run at survey level, the immunoSEQ assay was version v3.0. Measured with immunoSEQ multiplex PCR; TCRdb has only the in-frame clones, and not every one. This sample yields 20,000 to 25,000 clones, of which over 75% are seen a single time; approximately 5.9% belongs to the top ten. Here the sequenced sample was unsorted PBMCs, taken 0.6 years after starting antiretroviral therapy. The receptors derive from a man aged 60-69 years with HIV.

This chain connects TRBV20-1 to TRBJ2-5; 7 nucleotides agree with TRBD2. CDR3 length: 11 residues. CDR1 is DFQATT and CDR2 is SNEGSKA in the germline V gene (reference sequence). Trimming removed 8 bases from V and 2 bases from J; junction bases left unmatched: 2. CDR3 loop: CSPGLQETQYF. CDR3 coding DNA: TGCAGTCCGGGACTACAAGAGACCCAGTACTTC.

The CDR3: CASSLGLAGGPSFTHRPYEQYF. The CDR3 DNA reads TGCGCCAGCAGCTTGGGGCTAGCGGGAGGGCCTTCCTTCACACACAGACCCTACGAGCAGTACTTC. The V and J genes are TRBV5-1 and TRBJ2-7; 12 positions agree with TRBD2. The CDR3 length is 22 residues. Per germline, CDR1 SGHRS and CDR2 YFSETQ. V was pared by 0 bases and J by 2 bases, with 21 bases of the junction left unmatched.

This chain uses TRBV13 with TRBJ2-5, with TRBD1 identical over 7 bases. CDR3 length: 14 residues. V trimming: 4 bases; J trimming: 2 bases; junction bases outside the gene matches: 4. Germline CDR1 reads PRHDT; CDR2 reads FYEKMQ (reference sequence). The CDR3 loop reads CASSSRQGQETQYF. The CDR3 bases are TGTGCCAGCAGCTCCAGACAGGGACAAGAGACCCAGTACTTC.

CDR3 nucleotides: TGTGCCAGCGGGACAGTAGTAAATGAAAAACTGTTTTTT. The encoded protein is CASGTVVNEKLFF. The chain employs TRBV28 and TRBJ1-4; 7 bases line up with TRBD1. CDR3 length: 13 residues. The germline gives CDR1 MDHEN, CDR2 SYDVKM. The V segment lost 8 bases and the J segment 5 bases; nucleotides outside the gene matches: 5.

This clone came up a few times. The J gene is TRBJ1-5, the V gene TRBV2, with D unresolved. The germline V gene has CDR1 SNHLY and CDR2 FYNNEI. The V gene lost 7 bases and the J gene lost 3 bases, with 7 bases spanning the gap. The CDR3 totals 12 residues. CDR3 in DNA: TGTGCCAGCAAATTGCCCAATCAGCCCCAGCATTTT. Translation gives CASKLPNQPQHF.

The chain has TRBV18 and TRBJ1-3; D not resolved. Looked up from germline, CDR1 is KGHSH and CDR2 is LQKENI. V was shortened by 3 bases and J by 4 bases, with 7 bases between the two germline ends. This CDR3 spans 13 amino acids. The CDR3 DNA is TGTGCCAGCTCACCCCAACCAGGAAACACCATATATTTT. The encoded protein is CASSPQPGNTIYF.

The chain uses TRBV7-9 and TRBJ2-1; a possible D gene is TRBD2 (5 bases). The germline gives CDR1 SEHNR, CDR2 FQNEAQ (reference sequence). This CDR3 region has 12 residues. The V and J ends lost 5 bases and 12 bases respectively, with 14 bases between them. CDR3 in DNA: TGTGCCAGCAGCCCTTCCGGGGTCTCGCAGTTCTTC. Encoded protein: CASSPSGVSQFF. The full variable domain, in which reference TRBV7-9 and TRBJ2-1 provide the parts outside the CDR3, is DTGVSQNPRHKITKRGQNVTFRCDPISEHNRLYWYRQTLGQGPEFLTYFQNEAQLEKSRLLSDRFSAERPKGSFSTLEIQRTEQGDSAMYLCASSPSGVSQFFGPGTRLTVL.

This clone was recorded only once. This chain uses TRBV18 with TRBJ2-5; D is unclear. V shed 3 bases and J shed 4 bases, with 12 bases lying between them. This CDR3 region has 14 residues. CDR1 and CDR2 from the germline V gene are KGHSH and LQKENI. CDR3 sequence (DNA): TGTGCCAGCTCACCTTCGTTGACGGGAGAGACCCAGTACTTC. Translation: CASSPSLTGETQYF.

The table lists this clone with a count of one. The genes are TRBV30 and TRBJ2-7; the D is unclear. V lost 2 bases to trimming and J lost 4 bases, with 15 bases between them. The CDR3 consists of 14 residues. The germline CDR1 and CDR2 sequences are GTSNPN and SVGIG (reference sequence). This chain's CDR3 is CAWSHGMYSYEQYF. The CDR3 DNA reads TGTGCCTGGAGTCATGGAATGTACTCGTACGAGCAGTACTTC.

V usage is TRBV28 and J usage is TRBJ1-2; a weak D match, TRBD1 (5 bases). The CDR3 is 12 residues long. The ends were cut back, 8 bases at V and 4 bases at J, with 11 bases in the middle. Germline V gene data show CDR1 as MDHEN and CDR2 as SYDVKM. CDR3 sequence: CASARVSYGYTF. The CDR3 DNA reads as TGTGCCAGCGCCAGGGTTAGCTATGGCTACACCTTC.

This chain joins TRBV10-3 and TRBJ2-5, with TRBD2 identical over 8 bases. The CDR3 totals 15 residues. J was trimmed by 2 bases and V by 1 base; bases with no gene match: 3. Germline CDR1 and CDR2: ENHRY and SYGVKD. The CDR3 nucleotides read TGTGCCATCAGTGAGTTACTAGCGGCGCAAGAGACCCAGTACTTC. Amino acids: CAISELLAAQETQYF.

The chain couples TRBV10-3 to TRBJ2-7; the D is unclear. The V gene lost 0 bases and the J gene lost 4 bases, with 4 bases spanning the gap. In germline, CDR1 is ENHRY, CDR2 SYGVKD. The CDR3 loop spans 12 amino acids. The CDR3 loop reads CAISESAYEQYF. For the CDR3, the DNA is TGTGCCATCAGTGAGTCTGCGTACGAGCAGTACTTC.

The chain recombines TRBV4-3 with TRBJ1-4, with D unclear. Germline lookup yields CDR1 LGHNA and CDR2 YSLEER. Trimming removed 2 bases at V and 0 bases at J, with 16 bases between. The CDR3 is made up of 18 amino acids. The CDR3 loop reads CASSQNPVIAATNEKLFF. The CDR3 DNA reads TGCGCCAGCAGCCAAAATCCTGTTATCGCCGCAACTAATGAAAAACTGTTTTTT.

The chain has TRBV9 and TRBJ1-4; 9 bases are a match to TRBD1. This CDR3 region has 15 residues. Germline trimming cut 3 bases from V and 8 bases from J; bases unmatched to any gene: 8. CDR1 is SGDLS and CDR2 is YYNGEE in the germline V gene. The DNA for the CDR3 is TGTGCCAGCAGCGCCACACAGGGGGCAAGCGAAAAACTGTTTTTT. Its translation is CASSATQGASEKLFF.